Below are 9 T cell receptor beta chains sequenced from a single sample in a study of post-analysis software for immune sequencing data. Whole-study results and caveats: The study found TRBV5-6, TRBV5-1 and TRBV20-1 among about five TRBV segments more frequent in patients than controls.

Antigens of these TCRs are unknown. Unique molecular identifiers had been added to the TCR beta cDNA libraries. TCRdb reprocessed the PCR reads via MiXCR and lists one record per CDR3 protein. The sample lists more than 450,000 distinct CDR3 sequences, around a third seen once, with under 7% in the top ten. Sequencing was performed on blood. Receptors were obtained from a girl under 18 with multiple sclerosis.

This CDR3 is CASSFGTADRVSGANVLTF. The CDR3 nucleotides are TGTGCCAGCAGCTTCGGGACGGCCGATCGCGTCTCTGGGGCCAACGTCCTGACTTTC. The rearrangement uses TRBV7-6 and TRBJ2-6, with D perhaps being TRBD1 or TRBD2 (5 bases each). V was trimmed by 3 bases and J by 0 bases, leaving 18 bases between them. The CDR3 length is 19 residues. Germline loops: CDR1 SGHVS, CDR2 FNYEAQ. Looking up the rest from reference TRBV7-6 and TRBJ2-6 gives the full variable domain: GAGVSQSPRYKVTKRGQDVALRCDPISGHVSLYWYRQALGQGPEFLTYFNYEAQQDKSGLPNDRFSAERPEGSISTLTIQRTEQRDSAMYRCASSFGTADRVSGANVLTFGAGSRLTVL.

This clonotype was recorded a few times. Germline is not matched at one junction end, which may reflect a read error. The chain recombines TRBV15 with TRBJ2-1; TRBD1 aligns across 8 bases. Germline-derived CDR1 and CDR2 are LNHNV and YYDKDF (reference sequence). This CDR3 contains 16 residues. The CDR3 sequence is CATSRDLWTGRDEQFF. Written as DNA, the CDR3 is TGTGCCACCAGCCGAGACTTGTGGACAGGGCGCGATGAGCAGTTCTTC. Full variable domain (outside the CDR3, taken from reference TRBV15 and TRBJ2-1): DAMVIQNPRYQVTQFGKPVTLSCSQTLNHNVMYWYQQKSSQAPKLLFHYYDKDFNNEADTPDNFQSRRPNTSFCFLDIRSPGLGDTAMYLCATSRDLWTGRDEQFFGPGTRLTVL.

The V call is TRBV5-1, the J call TRBJ2-1; 8 bases align to TRBD1. CDR1 and CDR2 from the germline V gene are SGHRS and YFSETQ. The CDR3 length is 14 residues. The junction had 10 bases not matched to a gene; V was cut back by 5 bases and J by 9 bases. The CDR3 loop is CASRREDRGVEQFF. CDR3 DNA: TGCGCCAGCAGAAGAGAAGACAGGGGAGTTGAGCAGTTCTTC.

This clonotype was detected a few times. The chain joins TRBV5-1 to TRBJ1-2; unclear D gene. Per the germline V gene, CDR1 is SGHRS and CDR2 is YFSETQ. The CDR3 spans 13 residues. V was trimmed by 2 bases and J by 4 bases, leaving 9 bases between them. This CDR3 is CASSFGKLYGYTF. The CDR3 bases are TGCGCCAGCAGCTTCGGGAAGCTCTATGGCTACACCTTC.

The CDR3 here is CASSLNRDSYEQYF. DNA for the CDR3: TGTGCCAGCAGCCTAAACCGGGACAGCTACGAGCAGTACTTC. V and J are TRBV5-5 and TRBJ2-7; 7 positions match TRBD1. Germline-derived CDR1 and CDR2 are SGHKS and YYEKEE (reference sequence). This CDR3 is built from 14 residues. Trimming took 4 bases from V and 3 from J; bases not matched to a gene: 7.

V gene TRBV5-1 combines with J gene TRBJ2-3; D is unresolved. The V end was cut by 0 bases, the J end by 4 bases, with 9 bases between. This CDR3 region has 14 residues. CDR1 is SGHRS, CDR2 YFSETQ, per germline. The CDR3 reads CASSLDLSADTQYF. The DNA of the CDR3 is TGCGCCAGCAGCTTGGATTTATCGGCAGATACGCAGTATTTT.

This clonotype was picked up a small number of times. The chain links TRBV12-3 or TRBV12-4 to TRBJ2-7, with D perhaps given as TRBD1 or TRBD2 (6 bases each). CDR3 size: 14 residues. Trimming stripped 11 bases from V and 0 bases from J, with 17 bases between. In DNA, the CDR3 is TGTGCCTCTCGGGGGCTCTCTAGCTCCTACGAGCAGTACTTC. Its protein product is CASRGLSSSYEQYF.

The genes are TRBV27 and TRBJ2-1; TRBD1 might be the D (7 bases). The CDR3 is made up of 14 amino acids. Trimming shortened V by 2 bases and J by 9 bases, and 14 bases separated the two germline ends. The germline gives CDR1 MNHEY, CDR2 SMNVEV (reference sequence). DNA of the CDR3: TGTGCCAGCAGTTTACCCAGGGGGGTCGGTGAGCAGTTCTTC. This sequence encodes CASSLPRGVGEQFF.

This clonotype was seen a handful of times. The chain recombines TRBV10-3 with TRBJ1-2; D gene ambiguous. The CDR3 sequence is 16 residues long. Germline values: CDR1 ENHRY, CDR2 SYGVKD. Trimming stripped 4 bases from V and 5 bases from J, with 20 bases between. CDR3 nucleotides: TGTGCCATCAGTGGGATCTCAATGAGGCCCGGGTATGGCTACACCTTC. This gives the protein CAISGISMRPGYGYTF.